This T cell receptor beta chain is from a study of blood T cell repertoires in COVID-19. For this clone: Other DNA sequences in the same sample also yield this CDR3.

The table came from immunoSEQ multiplex PCR; TCRdb's copy has only in-frame clones and leaves some out. The repertoire includes 200,000 to 250,000 clones, approximately 87% of them detected once, and 2% to 2.5% sits in the top ten. The ends lost 1 base at V and 4 bases at J; junction bases unmatched: 1. Germline V lookup: CDR1 SGHDT, CDR2 YYEEEE. This CDR3 has 13 residues. This clonotype was sampled from a woman aged 50 to 60 with acute or convalescent COVID-19. The sample was peripheral blood. The rearrangement links TRBV5-6 to TRBJ2-5; 7 bases match TRBD2. CDR3 sequence reads: CASSLSSGETQYF. CDR3 bases: TGTGCCAGCAGCTTGTCTAGCGGAGAGACCCAGTACTTC.